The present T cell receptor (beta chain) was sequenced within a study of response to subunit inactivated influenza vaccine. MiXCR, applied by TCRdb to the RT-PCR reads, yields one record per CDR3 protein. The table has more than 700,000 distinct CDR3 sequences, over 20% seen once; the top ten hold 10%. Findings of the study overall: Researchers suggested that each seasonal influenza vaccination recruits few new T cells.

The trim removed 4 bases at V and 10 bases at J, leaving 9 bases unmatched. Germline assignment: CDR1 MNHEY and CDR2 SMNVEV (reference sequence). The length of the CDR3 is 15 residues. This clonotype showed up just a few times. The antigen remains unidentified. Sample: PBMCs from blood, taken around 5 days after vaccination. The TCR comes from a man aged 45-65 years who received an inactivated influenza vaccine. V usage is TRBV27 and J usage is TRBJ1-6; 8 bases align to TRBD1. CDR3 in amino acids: CASSSAGQGNSPLHF. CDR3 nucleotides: TGTGCCAGCAGTTCCGCCGGACAGGGCAACTCACCCCTCCACTTT.